This TCR beta chain was sequenced during a study of T cells expressing NK-cell markers. CDR3 length: 15 residues. The V gene's germline CDR1 is DFQATT and CDR2 SNEGSKA (reference sequence). After re-calling the 5' RACE reads, TCRdb lists one entry per CDR3 protein, DNA absent. This sample's table has 500,000 to 700,000 distinct CDR3 sequences. This rearrangement joins TRBV20-1 to TRBJ2-1; TCRdb proposes TRBD2, but this gene call is untestable without DNA. This clonotype was sampled from a man in his late teens or twenties in good health. Sequenced sample: blood T cells: a sorted CD56 or NKG2C T cell subset, CD4+ or CD8+ T cells, or bulk PBMC T cells (not recorded which). This chain's CDR3 is CSARDLRANRNEQFF.